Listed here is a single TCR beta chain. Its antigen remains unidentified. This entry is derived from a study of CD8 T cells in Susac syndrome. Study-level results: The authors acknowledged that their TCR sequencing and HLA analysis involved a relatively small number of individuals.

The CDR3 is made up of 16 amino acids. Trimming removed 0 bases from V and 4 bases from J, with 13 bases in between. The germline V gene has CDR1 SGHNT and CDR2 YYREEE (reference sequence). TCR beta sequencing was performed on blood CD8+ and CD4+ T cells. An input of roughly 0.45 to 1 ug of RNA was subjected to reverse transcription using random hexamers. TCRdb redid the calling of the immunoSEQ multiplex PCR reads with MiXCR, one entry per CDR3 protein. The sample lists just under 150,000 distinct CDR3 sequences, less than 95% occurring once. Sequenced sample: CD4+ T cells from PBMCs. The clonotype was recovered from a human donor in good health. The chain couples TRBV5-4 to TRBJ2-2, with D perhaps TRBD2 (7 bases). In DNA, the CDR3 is TGTGCCAGCAGCTTGGTCCAGGGAGGGGGCACCGGGGAGCTGTTTTTT. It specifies CASSLVQGGGTGELFF.